This TCR beta chain was captured in a study of Graves' ophthalmopathy and Graves' hyperthyroidism (dated by TCRdb to between 2017 and 2018). About the investigation overall: Peripheral blood was collected before any treatment was given, at the time of initial diagnosis. TCR beta repertoire signatures were used to distinguish Graves' ophthalmopathy from Graves' hyperthyroidism and to predict progression to ophthalmopathy. In total, 135 blood samples were TCR-sequenced: 40 to 45 ophthalmopathy, some 80 hyperthyroidism and about 17 hyperthyroidism-to-ophthalmopathy patients. To explore V-J signatures distinguishing ophthalmopathy from hyperthyroidism, a discovery set of roughly 100 patients (about 43 ophthalmopathy, 55 to 60 stable hyperthyroidism) was enrolled. For independent validation, a separate cohort was made up of approximately 19 hyperthyroidism patients plus 17 patients who later progressed from hyperthyroidism to ophthalmopathy. T-cell repertoires of thyroid tissue and blood were compared in more than five hyperthyroidism patients. Once sampling was done, hyperthyroidism patients were given methimazole at a starting dose of 30 mg daily, while ophthalmopathy patients were given high-dose intravenous methylprednisolone. On the study overall, not on this receptor specifically: Sample size was not predetermined statistically, and investigators were not blinded to group allocation. In validation, the model predicted ophthalmopathy progression with about 71% sensitivity and around 72% specificity; roughly eleven predicted patients were CT-confirmed with GO in a median of about 6.2 months. Among expanded thyroid clonotypes with frequency above 0.001, most also showed up in blood, which suggests that blood repertoires may reflect the thyroid immune response. In cross-validation, the 13-signature model distinguished ophthalmopathy from stable hyperthyroidism with about 88% sensitivity and 81% to 83% specificity, and in the test set the corresponding values were about 80% and 75%.

For repertoire sequencing, the TCR beta CDR3 regions were amplified from RNA transcripts. The first round of RT-PCR was done with HTBI primers and the Qiagen OneStep RT-PCR kit, and was followed by a second round of multiplex PCR, then size selection and purification. Libraries were sequenced paired-end with 100 bp reads on an Illumina HiSeq2000. The authors' pipeline ran thus. SOAPnuke was used to process the reads, removing any read that contained adapters or uncalled bases, had a mean Phred below 15, or lacked an exact match to the constant primer or identifier. High-quality paired reads were merged with COPE v1.2.5. Clonotypes were defined as unique nucleotide sequences and were aligned to IMGT TRB V, D and J references using MiTCR v1.1. Only V-J combinations with frequency above 0.0001 were analysed, covering over 99% of repertoires. For each V-J combination, a TCR clonal expansion and chaos score was defined as F50 clonal expansion divided by the chaos observed in the TCRdist matrix. Features were reduced by Welch's t-statistics and random forest to around 14 V-J combinations, which fed a naive Bayes classifier. Thyroid-blood repertoire similarity was quantified with the Morisita-Horn index. TCRdb redid the processing of the public reads, applying fastp at Q25 and MiXCR, and retained in-frame beta chains. Each CDR3 protein gets just one entry, which takes the most common genes and DNA from the rows behind it. TCRdb assigned the V and J calls; the authors' analysis was not used. A total of 600,000 to 700,000 distinct CDR3 sequences appear in this sample, roughly 39% of them only once. The top ten clonotypes cover more than 3% of the sample.

Ophthalmopathy patients were characterized by moderately to severely active disease, a Clinical Activity Score of at least 3, a NOSPECS grade of at least 4, and a disease duration under 3 months. Anyone with other autoimmune diseases, uncontrolled infections, pregnancy or lactation was excluded from the study. Diagnosis relied on clinical symptoms, serum thyroxine, TRAb, thyroid ultrasound and orbital computed tomography. Using Ficoll-Paque density gradient centrifugation, PBMCs were isolated from less than 13 ml of fresh peripheral blood. Total RNA was extracted with Trizol reagent and quality-checked on an Agilent 2100 Bioanalyzer. CDR1 WSHSY and CDR2 SAAADI are derived from the germline V gene. Its CDR3 holds 14 amino acids, cysteine through phenylalanine. The retained sequence is limited to the CDR3, 42 bases, with the frame set at the first base. As concerns this clonotype: Its antigen remains unidentified. One junction end disagrees with the germline gene, perhaps due to a read error.

The sample was peripheral blood. This receptor was obtained from an adult man with Graves' ophthalmopathy. The chain employs TRBV10-2 and TRBJ1-5, with no D gene named confidently. CDR3 sequence: CASSISREGQPQHF. The sequenced DNA: TGTGCCAGCAGTATATCGAGGGAAGGTCAGCCCCAGCATTTT.